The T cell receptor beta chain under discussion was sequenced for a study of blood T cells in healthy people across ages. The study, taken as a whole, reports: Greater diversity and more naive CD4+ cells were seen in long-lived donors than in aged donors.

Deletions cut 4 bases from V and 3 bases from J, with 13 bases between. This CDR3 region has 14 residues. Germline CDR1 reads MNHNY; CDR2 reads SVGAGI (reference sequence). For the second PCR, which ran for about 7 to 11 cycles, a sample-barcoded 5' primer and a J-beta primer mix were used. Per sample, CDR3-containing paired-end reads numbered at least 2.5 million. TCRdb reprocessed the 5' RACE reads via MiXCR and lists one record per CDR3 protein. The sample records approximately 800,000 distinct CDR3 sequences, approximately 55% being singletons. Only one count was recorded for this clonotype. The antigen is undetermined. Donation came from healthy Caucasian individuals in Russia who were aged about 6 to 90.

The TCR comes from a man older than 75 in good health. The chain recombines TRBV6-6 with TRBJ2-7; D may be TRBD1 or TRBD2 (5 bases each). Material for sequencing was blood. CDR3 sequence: CASSFGEGYYEQYF. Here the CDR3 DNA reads TGTGCCAGCAGTTTCGGTGAGGGGTACTACGAGCAGTACTTC.